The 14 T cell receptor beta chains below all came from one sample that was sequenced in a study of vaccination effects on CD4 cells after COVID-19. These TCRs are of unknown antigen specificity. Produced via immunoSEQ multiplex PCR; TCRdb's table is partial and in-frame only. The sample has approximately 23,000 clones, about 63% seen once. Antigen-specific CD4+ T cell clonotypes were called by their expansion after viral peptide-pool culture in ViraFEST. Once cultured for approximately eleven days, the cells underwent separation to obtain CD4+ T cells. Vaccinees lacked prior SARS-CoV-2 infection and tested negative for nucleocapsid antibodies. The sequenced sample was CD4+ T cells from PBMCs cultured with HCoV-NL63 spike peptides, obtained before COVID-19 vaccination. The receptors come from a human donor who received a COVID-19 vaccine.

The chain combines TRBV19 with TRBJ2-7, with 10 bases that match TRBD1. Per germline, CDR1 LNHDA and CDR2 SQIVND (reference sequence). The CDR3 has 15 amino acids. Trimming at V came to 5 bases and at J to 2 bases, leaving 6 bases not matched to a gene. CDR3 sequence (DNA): TGTGCCAGTAGTCGAACCGGGACAGGGGCCTACGAGCAGTACTTC. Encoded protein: CASSRTGTGAYEQYF.

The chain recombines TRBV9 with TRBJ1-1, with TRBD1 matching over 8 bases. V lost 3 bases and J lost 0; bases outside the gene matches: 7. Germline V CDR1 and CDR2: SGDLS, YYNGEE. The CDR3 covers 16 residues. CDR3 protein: CASSGRQGLMNTEAFF. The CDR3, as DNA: TGTGCCAGCAGCGGGCGACAGGGGCTGATGAACACTGAAGCTTTCTTT.

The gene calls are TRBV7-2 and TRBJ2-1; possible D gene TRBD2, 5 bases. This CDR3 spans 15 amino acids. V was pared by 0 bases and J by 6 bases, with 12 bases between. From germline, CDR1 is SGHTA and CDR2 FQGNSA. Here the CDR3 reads CASSLAGGPGNEQFF. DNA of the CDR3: TGTGCCAGCAGCTTAGCGGGCGGGCCAGGCAATGAGCAGTTCTTC.

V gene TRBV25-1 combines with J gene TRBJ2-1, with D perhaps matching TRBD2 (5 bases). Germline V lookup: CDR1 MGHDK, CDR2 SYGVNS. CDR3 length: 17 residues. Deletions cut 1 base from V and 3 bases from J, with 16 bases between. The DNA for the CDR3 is TGTGCCAGCAGTGAATTCGCGGGCCCTTTGATCTACAATGAGCAGTTCTTC. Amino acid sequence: CASSEFAGPLIYNEQFF.

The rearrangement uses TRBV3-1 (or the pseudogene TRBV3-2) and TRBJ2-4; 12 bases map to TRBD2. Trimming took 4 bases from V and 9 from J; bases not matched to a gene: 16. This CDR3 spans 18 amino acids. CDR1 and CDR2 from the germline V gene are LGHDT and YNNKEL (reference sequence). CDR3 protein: CASSLSPTSSGGAGIQYF. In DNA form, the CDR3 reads TGTGCCAGCAGCCTGTCCCCTACTTCTAGCGGGGGGGCAGGCATTCAGTACTTC.

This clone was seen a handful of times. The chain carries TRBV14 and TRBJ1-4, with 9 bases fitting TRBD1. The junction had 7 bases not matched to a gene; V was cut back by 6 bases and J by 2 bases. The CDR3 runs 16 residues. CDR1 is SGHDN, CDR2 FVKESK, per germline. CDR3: CASSSGTGLTNEKLFF. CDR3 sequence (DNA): TGTGCCAGCAGTTCCGGGACAGGGTTGACTAATGAAAAACTGTTTTTT.

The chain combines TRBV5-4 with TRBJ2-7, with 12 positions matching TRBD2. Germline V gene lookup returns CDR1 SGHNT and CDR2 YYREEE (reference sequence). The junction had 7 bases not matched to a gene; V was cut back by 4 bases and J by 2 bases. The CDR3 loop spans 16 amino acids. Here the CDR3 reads CASSPKLAGGPYEQYF. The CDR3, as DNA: TGTGCCAGCAGCCCTAAACTAGCGGGGGGACCCTACGAGCAGTACTTC.

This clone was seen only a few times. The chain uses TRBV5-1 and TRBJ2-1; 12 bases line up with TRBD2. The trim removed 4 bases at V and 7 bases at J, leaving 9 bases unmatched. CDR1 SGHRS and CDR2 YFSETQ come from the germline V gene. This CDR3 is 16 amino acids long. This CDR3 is CASSLAGTSGRNEQFF. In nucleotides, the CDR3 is TGCGCCAGCAGCCTCGCCGGAACTAGCGGGAGGAATGAGCAGTTCTTC.

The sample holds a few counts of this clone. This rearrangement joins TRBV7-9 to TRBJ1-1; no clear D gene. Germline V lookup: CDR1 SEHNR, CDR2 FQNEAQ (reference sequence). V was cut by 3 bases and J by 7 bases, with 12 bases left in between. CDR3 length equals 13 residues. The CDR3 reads CASSFTGNGEAFF. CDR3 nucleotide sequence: TGTGCCAGCAGCTTCACGGGGAACGGTGAAGCTTTCTTT.

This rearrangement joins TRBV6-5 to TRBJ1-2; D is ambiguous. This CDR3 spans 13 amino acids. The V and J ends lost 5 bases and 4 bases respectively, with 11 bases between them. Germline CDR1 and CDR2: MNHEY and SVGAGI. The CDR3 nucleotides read TGTGCCAGCAGTCGAACCGTGGTCTATGGCTACACCTTC. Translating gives CASSRTVVYGYTF.

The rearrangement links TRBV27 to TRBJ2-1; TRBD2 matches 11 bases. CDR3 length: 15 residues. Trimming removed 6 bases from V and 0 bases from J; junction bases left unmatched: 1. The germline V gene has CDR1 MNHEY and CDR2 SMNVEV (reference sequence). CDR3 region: CASSTSGGSYNEQFF. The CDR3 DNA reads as TGTGCCAGCAGCACTAGCGGGGGCTCCTACAATGAGCAGTTCTTC.

The CDR3 sequence: CASSAVANSPLHF. DNA for the CDR3: TGTGCCAGCAGTGCCGTCGCTAATTCACCCCTCCACTTT. The chain uses TRBV25-1 and TRBJ1-6; D ambiguous. V gave up 4 bases and J gave up 6 bases, with 7 bases separating them. Germline loops: CDR1 MGHDK, CDR2 SYGVNS. CDR3 length equals 13 residues.

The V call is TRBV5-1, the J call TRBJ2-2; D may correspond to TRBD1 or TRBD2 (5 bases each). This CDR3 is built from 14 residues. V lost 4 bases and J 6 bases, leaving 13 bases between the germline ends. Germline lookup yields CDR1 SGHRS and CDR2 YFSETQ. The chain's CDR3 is CASSQEGRAGELFF. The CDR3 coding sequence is TGCGCCAGCAGCCAAGAGGGACGGGCCGGGGAGCTGTTTTTT.

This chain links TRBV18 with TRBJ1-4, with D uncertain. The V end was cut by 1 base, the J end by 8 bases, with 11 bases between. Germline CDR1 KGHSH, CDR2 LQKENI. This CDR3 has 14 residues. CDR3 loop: CASSPRGPGEKLFF. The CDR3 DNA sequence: TGTGCCAGCTCACCACGAGGGCCGGGAGAAAAACTGTTTTTT.